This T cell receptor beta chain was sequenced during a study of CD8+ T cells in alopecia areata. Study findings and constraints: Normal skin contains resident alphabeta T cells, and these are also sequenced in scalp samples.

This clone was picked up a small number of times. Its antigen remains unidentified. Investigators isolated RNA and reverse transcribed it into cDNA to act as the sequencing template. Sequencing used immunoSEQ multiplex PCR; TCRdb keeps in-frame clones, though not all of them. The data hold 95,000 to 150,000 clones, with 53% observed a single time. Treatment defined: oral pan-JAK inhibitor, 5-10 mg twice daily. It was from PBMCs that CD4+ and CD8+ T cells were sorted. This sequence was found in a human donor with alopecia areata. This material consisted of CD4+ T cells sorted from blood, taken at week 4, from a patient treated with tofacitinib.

The CDR3 loop reads CASSPGMNTEAFF. In DNA form, the CDR3 reads TGTGCCAGCAGTCCAGGGATGAACACTGAAGCTTTCTTT. V gene TRBV2 combines with J gene TRBJ1-1, with D possibly TRBD1 on 5 matching bases. The germline V gene encodes CDR1 SNHLY and CDR2 FYNNEI. The V and J ends lost 5 bases and 0 bases respectively, with 7 bases between them. The CDR3 length is 13 residues.